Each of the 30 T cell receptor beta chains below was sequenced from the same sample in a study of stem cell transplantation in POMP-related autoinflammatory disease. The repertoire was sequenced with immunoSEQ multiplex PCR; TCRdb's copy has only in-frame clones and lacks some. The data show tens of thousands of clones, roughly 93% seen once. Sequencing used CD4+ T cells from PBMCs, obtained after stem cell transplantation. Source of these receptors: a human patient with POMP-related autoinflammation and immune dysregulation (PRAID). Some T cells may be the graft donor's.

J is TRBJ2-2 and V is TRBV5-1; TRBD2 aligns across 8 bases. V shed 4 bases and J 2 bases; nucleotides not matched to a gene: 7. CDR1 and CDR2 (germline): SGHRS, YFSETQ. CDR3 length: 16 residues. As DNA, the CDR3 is TGCGCCAGCAGCCCCCGGGGGGGGACCAACACCGGGGAGCTGTTTTTT. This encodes CASSPRGGTNTGELFF.

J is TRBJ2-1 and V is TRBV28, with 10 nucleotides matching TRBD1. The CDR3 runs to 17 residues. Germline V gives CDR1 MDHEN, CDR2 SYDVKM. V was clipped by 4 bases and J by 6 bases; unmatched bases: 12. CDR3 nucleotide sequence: TGTGCCAGCAGTTGGCGACAGGGGGCTTCGTCGGGCAATGAGCAGTTCTTC. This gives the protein CASSWRQGASSGNEQFF.

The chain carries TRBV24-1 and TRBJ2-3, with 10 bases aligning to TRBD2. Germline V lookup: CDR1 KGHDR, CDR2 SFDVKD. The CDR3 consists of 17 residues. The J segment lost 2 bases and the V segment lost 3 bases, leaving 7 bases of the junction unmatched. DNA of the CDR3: TGTGCCACCAGTGATGGCCGGACTAGCGGATTCACAGATACGCAGTATTTT. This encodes CATSDGRTSGFTDTQYF.

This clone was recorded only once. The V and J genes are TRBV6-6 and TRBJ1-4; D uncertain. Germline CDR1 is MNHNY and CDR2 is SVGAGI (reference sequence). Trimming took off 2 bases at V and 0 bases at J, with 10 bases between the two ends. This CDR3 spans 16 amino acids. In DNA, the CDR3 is TGTGCCAGCAGTTACCCCGGGATGACAACTAATGAAAAACTGTTTTTT. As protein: CASSYPGMTTNEKLFF.

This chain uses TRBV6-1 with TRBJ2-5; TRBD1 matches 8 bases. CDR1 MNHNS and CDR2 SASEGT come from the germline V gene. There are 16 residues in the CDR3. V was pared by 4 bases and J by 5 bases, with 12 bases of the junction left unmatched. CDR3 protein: CASSVRRQGWGETQYF. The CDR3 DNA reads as TGTGCCAGCAGTGTTCGCAGACAGGGGTGGGGGGAGACCCAGTACTTC.

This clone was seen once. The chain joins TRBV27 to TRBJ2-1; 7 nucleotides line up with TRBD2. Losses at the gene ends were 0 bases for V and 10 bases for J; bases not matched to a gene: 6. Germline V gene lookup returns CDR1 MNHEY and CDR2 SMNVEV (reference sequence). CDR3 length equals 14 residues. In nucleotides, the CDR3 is TGTGCCAGCAGTTTATCCCGGCGGGAGCAGGAGCAGTTCTTC. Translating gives CASSLSRREQEQFF.

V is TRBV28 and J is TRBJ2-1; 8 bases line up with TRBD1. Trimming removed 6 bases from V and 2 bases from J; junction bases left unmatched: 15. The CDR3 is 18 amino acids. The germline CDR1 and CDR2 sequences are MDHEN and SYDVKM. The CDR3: CASSLARGLRTPYNEQFF. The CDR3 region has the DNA TGTGCCAGCAGCCTGGCCAGGGGGCTAAGGACTCCCTACAATGAGCAGTTCTTC.

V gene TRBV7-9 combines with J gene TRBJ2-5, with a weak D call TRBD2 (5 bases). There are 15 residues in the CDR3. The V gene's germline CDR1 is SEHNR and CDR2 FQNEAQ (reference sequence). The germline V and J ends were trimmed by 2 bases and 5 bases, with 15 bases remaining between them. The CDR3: CASSLPGLFAETQYF. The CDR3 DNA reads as TGTGCCAGCAGCTTACCCGGACTGTTTGCGGAGACCCAGTACTTC.

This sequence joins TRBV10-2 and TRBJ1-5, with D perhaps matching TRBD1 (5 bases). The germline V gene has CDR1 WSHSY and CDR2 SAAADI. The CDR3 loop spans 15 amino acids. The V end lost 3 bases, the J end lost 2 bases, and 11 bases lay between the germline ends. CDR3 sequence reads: CASSDVGEGNQPQHF. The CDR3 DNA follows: TGCGCCAGCAGTGATGTAGGGGAGGGCAATCAGCCCCAGCATTTT.

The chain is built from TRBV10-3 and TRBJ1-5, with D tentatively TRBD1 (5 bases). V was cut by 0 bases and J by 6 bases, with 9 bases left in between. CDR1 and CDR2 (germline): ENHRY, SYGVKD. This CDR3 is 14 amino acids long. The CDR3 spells CAISESRGGQPQHF. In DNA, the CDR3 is TGTGCCATCAGTGAGTCAAGGGGAGGTCAGCCCCAGCATTTT.

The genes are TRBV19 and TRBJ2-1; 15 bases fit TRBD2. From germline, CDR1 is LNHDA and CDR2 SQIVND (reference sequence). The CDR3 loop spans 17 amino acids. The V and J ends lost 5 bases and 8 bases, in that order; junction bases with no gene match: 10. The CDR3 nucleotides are TGTGCCAGTAGTGCTCGGACTAGCGGGGGGGCCCGCGATGAGCAGTTCTTC. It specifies CASSARTSGGARDEQFF.

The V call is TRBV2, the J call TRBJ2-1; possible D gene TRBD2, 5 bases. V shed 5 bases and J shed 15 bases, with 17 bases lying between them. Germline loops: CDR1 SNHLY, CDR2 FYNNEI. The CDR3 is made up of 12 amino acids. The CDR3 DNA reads TGTGCCAGCAGTCTTGCCCGGGAAGCTCGGTTCTTC. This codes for CASSLAREARFF.

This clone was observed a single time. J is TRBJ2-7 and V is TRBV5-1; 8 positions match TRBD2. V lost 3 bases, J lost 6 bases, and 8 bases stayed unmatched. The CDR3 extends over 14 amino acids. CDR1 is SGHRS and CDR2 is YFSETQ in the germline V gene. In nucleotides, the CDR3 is TGCGCCAGCAGCTCAGGGACTAGTGGGGGCGAGCAGTACGTC. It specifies CASSSGTSGGEQYV.

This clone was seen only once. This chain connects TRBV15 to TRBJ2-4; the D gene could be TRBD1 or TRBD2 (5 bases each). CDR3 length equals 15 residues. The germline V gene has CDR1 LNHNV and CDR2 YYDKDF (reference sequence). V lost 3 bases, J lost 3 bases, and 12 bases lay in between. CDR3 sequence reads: CATSRGRNVKNIQYF. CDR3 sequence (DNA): TGTGCCACCAGCAGGGGACGAAATGTCAAAAACATTCAGTACTTC.

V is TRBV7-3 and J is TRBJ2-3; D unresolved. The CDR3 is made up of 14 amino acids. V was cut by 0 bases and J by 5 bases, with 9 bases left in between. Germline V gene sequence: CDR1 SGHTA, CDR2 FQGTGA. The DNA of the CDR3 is TGTGCCAGCAGCTTAACCCCCTCCCGAGATACGCAGTATTTT. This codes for CASSLTPSRDTQYF.

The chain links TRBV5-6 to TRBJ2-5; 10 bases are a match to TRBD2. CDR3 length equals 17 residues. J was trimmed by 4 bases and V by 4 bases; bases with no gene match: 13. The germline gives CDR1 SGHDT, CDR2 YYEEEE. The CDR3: CASSPSPGLANVETQYF. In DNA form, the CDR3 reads TGTGCCAGCAGCCCGAGCCCGGGACTAGCGAATGTAGAGACCCAGTACTTC. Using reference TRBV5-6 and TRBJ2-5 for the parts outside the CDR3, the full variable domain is DAGVTQSPTHLIKTRGQQVTLRCSPKSGHDTVSWYQQALGQGPQFIFQYYEEEERQRGNFPDRFSGHQFPNYSSELNVNALLLGDSALYLCASSPSPGLANVETQYFGPGTRLLVL.

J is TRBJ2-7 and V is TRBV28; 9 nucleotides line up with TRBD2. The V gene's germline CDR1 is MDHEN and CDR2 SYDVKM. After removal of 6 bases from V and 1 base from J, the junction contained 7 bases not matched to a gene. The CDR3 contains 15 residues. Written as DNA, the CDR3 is TGTGCCAGCAGCGGAGCGGGGGGACTATCCTACGAGCAGTACGTC. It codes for CASSGAGGLSYEQYV.

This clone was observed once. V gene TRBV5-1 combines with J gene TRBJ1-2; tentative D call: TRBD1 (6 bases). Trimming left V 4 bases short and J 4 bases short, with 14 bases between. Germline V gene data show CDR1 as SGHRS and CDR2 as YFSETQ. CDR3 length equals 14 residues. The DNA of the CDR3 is TGCGCCAGCAGCCGGGAGGGGGTAGCCTATGGCTACACCTTC. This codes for CASSREGVAYGYTF.

The CDR3 DNA sequence: TGTGCCAGCTCTCGACAGGGGGGCACTAGCAATCAGCCCCAGCATTTT. Translation: CASSRQGGTSNQPQHF. The J gene is TRBJ1-5, the V gene TRBV18; 9 bases are a match to TRBD1. The V segment lost 6 bases and the J segment 0 bases; nucleotides outside the gene matches: 6. The CDR3 runs 16 residues. In germline, CDR1 is KGHSH, CDR2 LQKENI.

CDR3 nucleotides: TGTGCCAGCAGCTTGTGGCAGATAAGCTCCTACGAGCAGTACGTC. Its translation is CASSLWQISSYEQYV. The J gene is TRBJ2-7, the V gene TRBV5-6; D is unresolved. Germline lookup yields CDR1 SGHDT and CDR2 YYEEEE. The CDR3 has 15 residues. V was trimmed by 1 base and J by 0 bases, leaving 11 bases between them.

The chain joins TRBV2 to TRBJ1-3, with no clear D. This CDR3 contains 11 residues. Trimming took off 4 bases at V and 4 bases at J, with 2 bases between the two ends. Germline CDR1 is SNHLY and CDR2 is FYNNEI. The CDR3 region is CASSAGNTIYF. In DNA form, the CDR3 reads TGTGCCAGCAGTGCAGGAAACACCATATATTTT.

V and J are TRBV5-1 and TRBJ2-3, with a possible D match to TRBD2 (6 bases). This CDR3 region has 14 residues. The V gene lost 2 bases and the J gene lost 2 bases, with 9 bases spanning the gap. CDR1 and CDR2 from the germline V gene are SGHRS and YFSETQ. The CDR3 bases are TGCGCCAGCAGCTTAGCGGGTGCCACAGATACGCAGTATTTT. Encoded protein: CASSLAGATDTQYF.

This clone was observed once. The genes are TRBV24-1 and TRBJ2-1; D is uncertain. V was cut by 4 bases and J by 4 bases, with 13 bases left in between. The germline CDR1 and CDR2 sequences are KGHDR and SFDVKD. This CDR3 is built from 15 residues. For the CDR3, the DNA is TGTGCCACCAGTGACTACCGGACGCTGTACAATGAGCAGTTCTTC. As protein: CATSDYRTLYNEQFF.

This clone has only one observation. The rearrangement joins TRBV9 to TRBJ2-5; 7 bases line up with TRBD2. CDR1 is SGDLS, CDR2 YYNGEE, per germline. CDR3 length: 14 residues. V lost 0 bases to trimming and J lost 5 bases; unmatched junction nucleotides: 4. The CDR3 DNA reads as TGTGCCAGCAGCGTAGCCAGGGAGGGGGAGACCCAGTACTTC. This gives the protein CASSVAREGETQYF.

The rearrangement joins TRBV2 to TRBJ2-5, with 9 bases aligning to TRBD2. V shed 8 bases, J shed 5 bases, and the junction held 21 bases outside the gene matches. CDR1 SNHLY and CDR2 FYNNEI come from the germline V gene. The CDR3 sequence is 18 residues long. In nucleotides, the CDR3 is TGTGCCAGCCAGCTCGATGGTTGGGCTAGCGGGACGGGGGAGACCCAGTACTTC. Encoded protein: CASQLDGWASGTGETQYF.

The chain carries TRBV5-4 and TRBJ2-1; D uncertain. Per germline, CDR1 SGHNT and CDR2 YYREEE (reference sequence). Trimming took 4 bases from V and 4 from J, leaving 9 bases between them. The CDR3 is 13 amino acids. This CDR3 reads CASSTGPYNEQFF. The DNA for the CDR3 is TGTGCCAGCAGCACGGGCCCTTACAATGAGCAGTTCTTC.

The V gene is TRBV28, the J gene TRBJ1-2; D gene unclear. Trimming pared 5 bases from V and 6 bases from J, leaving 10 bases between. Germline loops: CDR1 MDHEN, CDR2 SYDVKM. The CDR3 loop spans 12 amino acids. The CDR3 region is CASSHPSDGYTF. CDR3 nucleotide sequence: TGTGCCAGCAGTCACCCATCAGATGGCTACACCTTC.

The CDR3 bases are TGTGCTAGTGGTTTTACAGGGATCACTGAAGCTTTCTTT. This codes for CASGFTGITEAFF. V gene TRBV12-5 combines with J gene TRBJ1-1, with D possibly TRBD1 on 6 matching bases. This CDR3 has 13 amino acids. V was pared by 3 bases and J by 4 bases, with 9 bases between. The germline gives CDR1 LGHNT, CDR2 FRNRAP. The full variable domain, completed using reference TRBV12-5 and TRBJ1-1, is DARVTQTPRHKVTEMGQEVTMRCQPILGHNTVFWYRQTMMQGLELLAYFRNRAPLDDSGMPKDRFSAEMPDATLATLKIQPSEPRDSAVYFCASGFTGITEAFFGQGTRLTVV.

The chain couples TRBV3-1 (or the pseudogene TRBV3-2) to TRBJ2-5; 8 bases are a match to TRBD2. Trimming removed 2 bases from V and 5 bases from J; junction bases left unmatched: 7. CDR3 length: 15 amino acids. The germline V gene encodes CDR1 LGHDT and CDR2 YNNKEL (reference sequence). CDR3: CASSQFPGGPETQYF. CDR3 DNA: TGTGCCAGCAGCCAATTTCCGGGAGGGCCGGAGACCCAGTACTTC.

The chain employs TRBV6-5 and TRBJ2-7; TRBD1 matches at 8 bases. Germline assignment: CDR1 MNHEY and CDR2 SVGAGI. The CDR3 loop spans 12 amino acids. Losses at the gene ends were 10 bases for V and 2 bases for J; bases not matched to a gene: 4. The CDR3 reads CATWDRPYEQYF. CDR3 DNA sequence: TGTGCCACCTGGGACAGGCCCTACGAGCAGTACTTC.